This T cell receptor (beta chain) was profiled in a study of blood T cells in healthy people across ages. Peripheral blood from each donor was collected in a volume of roughly 9.8 milliliters. Alongside a J-beta primer mix, a sample-barcoded 5' primer served in a second PCR lasting about 6 to 11 cycles. TCRdb reanalysed the 5' RACE reads using MiXCR and keeps one entry per CDR3 protein. The table lists over 750,000 distinct CDR3 sequences, more than 20% of them singletons. This CDR3 region has 14 residues. V lost 2 bases, J lost 2 bases, and 11 bases lay in between. Looked up from germline, CDR1 is SGDLS and CDR2 is YYNGEE. This clonotype has just a few counts. The data also belong to a second study, concerning T cells of mothers and their children. That work states: Slightly higher, non-significant overlap characterized related mother-child pairs relative to unrelated pairs.

The sequencing sample was made of blood. This chain joins TRBV9 and TRBJ2-7; maybe TRBD2 (7 bases). The receptor's source is a boy younger than 18 in good health. The CDR3 reads CASSVGGGPYEQYF. As DNA, the CDR3 is TGTGCCAGCAGCGTTGGCGGGGGCCCCTACGAGCAGTACTTC.